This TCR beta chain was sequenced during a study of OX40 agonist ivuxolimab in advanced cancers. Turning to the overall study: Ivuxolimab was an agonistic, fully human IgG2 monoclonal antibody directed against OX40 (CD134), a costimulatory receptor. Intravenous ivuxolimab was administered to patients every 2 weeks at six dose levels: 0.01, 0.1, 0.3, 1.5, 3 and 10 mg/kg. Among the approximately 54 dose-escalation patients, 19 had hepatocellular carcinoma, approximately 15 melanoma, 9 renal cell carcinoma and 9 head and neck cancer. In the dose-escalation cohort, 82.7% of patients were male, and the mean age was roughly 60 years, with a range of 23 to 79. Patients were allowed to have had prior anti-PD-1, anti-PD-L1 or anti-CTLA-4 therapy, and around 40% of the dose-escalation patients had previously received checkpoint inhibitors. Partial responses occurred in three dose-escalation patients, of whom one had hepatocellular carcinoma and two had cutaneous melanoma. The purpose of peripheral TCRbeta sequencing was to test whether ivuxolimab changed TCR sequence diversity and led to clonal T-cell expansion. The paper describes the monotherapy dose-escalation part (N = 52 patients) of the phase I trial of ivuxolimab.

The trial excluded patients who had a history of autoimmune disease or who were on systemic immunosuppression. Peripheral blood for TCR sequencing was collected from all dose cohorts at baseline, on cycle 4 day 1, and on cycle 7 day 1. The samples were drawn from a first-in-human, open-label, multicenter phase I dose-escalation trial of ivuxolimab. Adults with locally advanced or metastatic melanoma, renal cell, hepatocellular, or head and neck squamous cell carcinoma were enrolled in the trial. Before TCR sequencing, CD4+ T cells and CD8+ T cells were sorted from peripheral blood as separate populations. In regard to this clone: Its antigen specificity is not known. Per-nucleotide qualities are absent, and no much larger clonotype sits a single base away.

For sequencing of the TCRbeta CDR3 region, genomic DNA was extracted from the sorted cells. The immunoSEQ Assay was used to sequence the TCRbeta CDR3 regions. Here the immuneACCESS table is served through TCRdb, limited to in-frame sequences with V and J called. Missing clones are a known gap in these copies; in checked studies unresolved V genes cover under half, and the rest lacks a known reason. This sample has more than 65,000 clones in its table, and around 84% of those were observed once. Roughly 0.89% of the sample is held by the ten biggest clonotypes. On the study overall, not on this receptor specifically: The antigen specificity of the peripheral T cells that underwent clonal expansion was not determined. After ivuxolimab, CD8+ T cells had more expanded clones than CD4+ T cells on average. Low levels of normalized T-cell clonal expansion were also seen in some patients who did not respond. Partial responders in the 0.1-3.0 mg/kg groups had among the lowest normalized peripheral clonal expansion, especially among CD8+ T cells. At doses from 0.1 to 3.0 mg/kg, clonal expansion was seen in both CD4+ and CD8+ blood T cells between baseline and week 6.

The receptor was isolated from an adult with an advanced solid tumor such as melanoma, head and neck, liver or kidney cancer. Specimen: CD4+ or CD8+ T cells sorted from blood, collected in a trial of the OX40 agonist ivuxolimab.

The CDR3 is CASSLEGRQSEQYF. The nucleotides read TGCGCCAGCAGCTTGGAAGGCAGACAAAGCGAGCAGTACTTC. The V and J segments used are TRBV5-1 and TRBJ2-7; no D gene call is confident. The CDR3 measures 14 amino acids from cysteine to phenylalanine. Only the CDR3 DNA is retained, 42 bases long and in frame from the first base. V was cut back by 0 bases and J by 6 bases, leaving a gap of 13 bases between them. Taken from the germline V gene, the CDR1 and CDR2 loops are SGHRS and YFSETQ.